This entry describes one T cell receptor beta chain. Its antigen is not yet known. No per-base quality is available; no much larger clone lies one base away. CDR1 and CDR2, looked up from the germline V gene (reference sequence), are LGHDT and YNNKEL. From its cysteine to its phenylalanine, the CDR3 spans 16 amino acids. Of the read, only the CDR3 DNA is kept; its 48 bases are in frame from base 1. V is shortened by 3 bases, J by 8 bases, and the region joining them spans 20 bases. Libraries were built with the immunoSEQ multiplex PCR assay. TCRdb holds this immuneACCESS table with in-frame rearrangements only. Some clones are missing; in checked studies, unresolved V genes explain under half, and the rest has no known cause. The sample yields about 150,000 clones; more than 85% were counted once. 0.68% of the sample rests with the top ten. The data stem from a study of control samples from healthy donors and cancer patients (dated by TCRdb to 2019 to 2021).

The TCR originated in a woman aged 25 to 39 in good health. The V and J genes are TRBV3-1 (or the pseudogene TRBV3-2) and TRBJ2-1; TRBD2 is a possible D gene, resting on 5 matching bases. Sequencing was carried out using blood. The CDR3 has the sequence CASSQGPSGFVYEQFF. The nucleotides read TGTGCCAGCAGCCAGGGCCCAAGCGGATTCGTCTATGAGCAGTTCTTC.